This entry concerns a single T cell receptor beta chain. In the study's own analysis: Using reference gene primer amplification, nucleated cell counts were estimated. Generated by immunoSEQ multiplex PCR, the TCRdb table keeps only in-frame clones and is missing some. V and J calls and clone size are given by that table; D and trimming were obtained from the DNA. The repertoire has 81,000 or so clones, 70% to 90% of them found once; the top ten carry 10% to 15%. The record originates from a study of blood T cell repertoires in COVID-19. The wider study: Samples representing acute and convalescent COVID-19 were sourced from the United States, Italy and Spain. The cDNA or gDNA used as material had been derived from T cells, B-cell-depleted T cells, or PBMCs.

This CDR3 contains 14 residues. J lost 6 bases, V lost 7 bases, and 5 bases had no gene match. CDR1 and CDR2 from the germline V gene are SNHLY and FYNNEI. The sample consisted of peripheral blood. This TCR was sampled from a man between 65 and 85 years old with active or convalescent COVID-19. The rearrangement joins TRBV2 to TRBJ2-2, with 10 bases that match TRBD1. CDR3 nucleotides: TGTGCCAGCATCCTGGGACAGGGGTCCGGGGAGCTGTTTTTT. This encodes CASILGQGSGELFF.